The 9 T cell receptor beta chains given below trace back to one sample, sequenced in a study of cytomegalovirus exposure and HLA in healthy donors (dated by TCRdb to about 2017). The method behind the library was the immunoSEQ multiplex PCR assay. The multiplex PCR relied on a mix of 60 forward primers for TCR Vbeta segments and 13 reverse primers for TCR Jbeta segments. Sourced from immuneACCESS, this table was stored by TCRdb with only in-frame sequences that have V and J called. A share of the clones is absent; for the studies checked, an unresolved V gene accounts for under half, and the remainder has no known explanation. The table for this sample lists 200,000 to 250,000 clones; about 78% of them were counted only once. Of the sample, 3.5% to 4% falls within the top ten clones. Sample: PBMCs. These TCRs come from a male donor in good health and CMV-seronegative.

This chain joins TRBV2 and TRBJ2-4; D remains unclear. CDR1 and CDR2 (germline): SNHLY, FYNNEI. Trimming pared 7 bases from V and 1 base from J, leaving 20 bases between. The CDR3 runs 17 residues. CDR3 amino acids: CASTRVAKERAKNIQYF. In nucleotides, the CDR3 is TGTGCCAGCACTCGGGTTGCGAAGGAAAGGGCCAAAAACATTCAGTACTTC.

The chain combines TRBV5-1 with TRBJ2-3, with D unresolved. CDR3 length: 13 amino acids. V was pared by 2 bases and J by 4 bases, with 8 bases between. The germline V gene has CDR1 SGHRS and CDR2 YFSETQ. CDR3 amino acids: CASSLTGADTQYF. CDR3 nucleotides: TGCGCCAGCAGCTTAACGGGTGCAGATACGCAGTATTTT.

This rearrangement joins TRBV2 to TRBJ2-1; D is perhaps TRBD2 (5 bases). The germline V and J ends were trimmed by 7 bases and 1 base, with 14 bases remaining between them. Germline lookup yields CDR1 SNHLY and CDR2 FYNNEI. CDR3 size: 15 residues. CDR3 DNA sequence: TGTGCCAGCACCCTTACTAGTCAATCCTACAATGAGCAGTTCTTC. Its protein product is CASTLTSQSYNEQFF.

This chain uses TRBV30 with TRBJ1-2, with 7 bases matching TRBD1. The V and J ends lost 5 bases and 3 bases, in that order; junction bases with no gene match: 3. This CDR3 comprises 12 residues. CDR1 GTSNPN and CDR2 SVGIG come from the germline V gene (reference sequence). The CDR3 region is CAWEGQHYGYTF. In DNA form, the CDR3 reads TGTGCCTGGGAGGGACAGCACTATGGCTACACCTTC.

The chain employs TRBV27 and TRBJ2-7; D is uncertain. V gave up 2 bases and J gave up 6 bases, with 11 bases separating them. Germline loops: CDR1 MNHEY, CDR2 SMNVEV (reference sequence). The CDR3 is 13 residues long. DNA of the CDR3: TGTGCCAGCAGTTTAAGGCTAAACAGCGAGCAGTACTTC. Translated, it gives CASSLRLNSEQYF.

V and J are TRBV6-1 and TRBJ2-1; TRBD2 matches 13 bases. Germline V CDR1 and CDR2: MNHNS, SASEGT. V lost 4 bases to trimming and J lost 6 bases; unmatched junction nucleotides: 12. CDR3 size: 18 residues. The CDR3 DNA reads TGTGCCAGCAGTGGGAGTGGGCCGACTAGCGGGAGGCCCAATGAGCAGTTCTTC. Translating it yields CASSGSGPTSGRPNEQFF.

This clone was counted a few times. CDR3: CASSPGLHEQYF. The CDR3 coding sequence is TGTGCCAGCAGCCCAGGTCTCCACGAGCAGTACTTC. This chain joins TRBV6-5 and TRBJ2-7; no reliable D call. Trimming removed 6 bases from V and 5 bases from J, with 11 bases in between. This CDR3 comprises 12 residues. Germline CDR1 is MNHEY and CDR2 is SVGAGI.

The CDR3 region is CASHLQGRTEAFF. The CDR3 bases are TGTGCCAGTCACTTACAGGGGAGAACTGAAGCTTTCTTT. The rearrangement uses TRBV6-1 and TRBJ1-1; 7 positions agree with TRBD1. Looked up from germline, CDR1 is MNHNS and CDR2 is SASEGT. CDR3 length: 13 amino acids. After removal of 9 bases from V and 5 bases from J, the junction contained 9 bases not matched to a gene.

V is TRBV15 and J is TRBJ2-7; the D gene is possibly TRBD2 (6 bases). Trimming pared 2 bases from V and 0 bases from J, leaving 11 bases between. The CDR3 runs 15 residues. The germline CDR1 and CDR2 sequences are LNHNV and YYDKDF (reference sequence). The CDR3 is CATSRNSGGSYEQYF. CDR3 nucleotides: TGTGCCACCAGCAGAAATAGCGGAGGCTCCTACGAGCAGTACTTC.